A single T cell receptor beta chain is shown here with its context. Its target is not known. These data are taken from a study of Ad26.COV2.S vaccination and SARS-CoV-2 variants. Whole-study findings and limits: Placebo recipients had lower spike-specific TCR breadth than vaccine recipients. Reported findings describe substantial breadth in spike-specific CD8+ and CD4+ T cell responses following vaccination.

From germline, CDR1 is ENHRY and CDR2 SYGVKD. This CDR3 contains 17 residues. The V and J ends lost 2 bases and 4 bases, in that order; junction bases with no gene match: 9. Some clones are missing from TCRdb's copy, which holds only in-frame ones; the method was immunoSEQ multiplex PCR. The repertoire has approximately 340,000 clones, around 90% of them found once; the top ten carry roughly 3.9%. The material sequenced was peripheral blood, taken after recovery from COVID-19. V is TRBV10-3 and J is TRBJ1-2, with 11 bases identical to TRBD1. This receptor was obtained from a human donor who had recovered from COVID-19. The DNA for the CDR3 is TGTGCCATCAGTGAGACTTGGACAGGGGGCGATCGCTATGGCTACACCTTC. Protein product: CAISETWTGGDRYGYTF.